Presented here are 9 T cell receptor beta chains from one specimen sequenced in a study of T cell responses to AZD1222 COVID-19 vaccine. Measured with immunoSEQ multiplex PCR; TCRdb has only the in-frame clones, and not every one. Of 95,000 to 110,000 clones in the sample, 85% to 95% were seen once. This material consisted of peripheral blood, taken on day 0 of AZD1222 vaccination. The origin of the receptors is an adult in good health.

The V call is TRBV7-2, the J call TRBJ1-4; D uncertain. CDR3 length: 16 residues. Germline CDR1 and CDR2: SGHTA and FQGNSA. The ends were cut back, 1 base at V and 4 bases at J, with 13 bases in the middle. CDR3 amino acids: CASSLEAPSLNEKLFF. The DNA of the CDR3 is TGTGCCAGCAGCTTAGAAGCGCCGTCTCTTAATGAAAAACTGTTTTTT.

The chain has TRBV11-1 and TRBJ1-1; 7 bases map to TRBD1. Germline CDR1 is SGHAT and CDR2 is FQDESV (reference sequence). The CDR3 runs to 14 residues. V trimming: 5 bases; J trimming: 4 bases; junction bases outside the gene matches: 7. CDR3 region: CASSANRGSTEAFF. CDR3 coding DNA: TGTGCCAGCAGCGCAAACAGGGGAAGCACTGAAGCTTTCTTT.

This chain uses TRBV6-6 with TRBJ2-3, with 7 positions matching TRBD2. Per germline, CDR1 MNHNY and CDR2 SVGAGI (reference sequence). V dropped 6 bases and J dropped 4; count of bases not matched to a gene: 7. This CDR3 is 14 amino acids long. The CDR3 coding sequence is TGTGCCAGCAGACCGGGAGGTGCCCCAGATACGCAGTATTTT. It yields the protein CASRPGGAPDTQYF.

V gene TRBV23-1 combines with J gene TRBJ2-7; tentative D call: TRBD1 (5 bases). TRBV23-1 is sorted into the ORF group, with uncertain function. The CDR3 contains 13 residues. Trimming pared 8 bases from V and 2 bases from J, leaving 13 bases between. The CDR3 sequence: CASLETDPYEQYF. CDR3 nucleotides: TGCGCCAGCTTAGAGACAGACCCCTACGAGCAGTACTTC.

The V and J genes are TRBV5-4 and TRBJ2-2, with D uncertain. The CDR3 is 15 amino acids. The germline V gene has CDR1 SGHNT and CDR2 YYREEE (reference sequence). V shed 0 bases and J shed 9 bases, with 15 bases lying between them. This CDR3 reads CASSLDTRLDRELFF. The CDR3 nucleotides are TGTGCCAGCAGCTTGGATACCAGATTAGATAGGGAGCTGTTTTTT.

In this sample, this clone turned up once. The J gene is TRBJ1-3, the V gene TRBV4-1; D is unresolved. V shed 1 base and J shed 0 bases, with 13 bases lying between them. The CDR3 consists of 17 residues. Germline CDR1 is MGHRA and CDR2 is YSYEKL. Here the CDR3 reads CASSQGSHRNSGNTIYF. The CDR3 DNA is TGCGCCAGCAGCCAAGGGTCCCATCGAAACTCTGGAAACACCATATATTTT.

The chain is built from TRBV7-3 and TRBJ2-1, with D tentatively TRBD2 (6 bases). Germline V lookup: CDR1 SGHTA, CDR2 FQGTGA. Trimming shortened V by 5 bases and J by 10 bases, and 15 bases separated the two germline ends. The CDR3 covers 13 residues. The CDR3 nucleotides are TGTGCCAGCAGCCCCTCAGTCGGGGGAGAGCAGTTCTTC. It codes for CASSPSVGGEQFF.

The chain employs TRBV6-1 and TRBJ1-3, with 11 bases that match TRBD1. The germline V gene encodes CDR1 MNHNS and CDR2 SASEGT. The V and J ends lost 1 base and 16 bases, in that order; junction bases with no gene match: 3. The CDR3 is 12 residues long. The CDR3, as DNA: TGTGCCAGCAGTGAAGTGGGGGACAGGGGGTATTTT. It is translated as CASSEVGDRGYF.

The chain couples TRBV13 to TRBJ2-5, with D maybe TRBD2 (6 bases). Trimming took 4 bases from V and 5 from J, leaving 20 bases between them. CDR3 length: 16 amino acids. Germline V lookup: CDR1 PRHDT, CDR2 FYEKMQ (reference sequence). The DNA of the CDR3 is TGTGCCAGCAGCTCCCGGGACTCTCTAGTTCAGGAGACCCAGTACTTC. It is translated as CASSSRDSLVQETQYF.